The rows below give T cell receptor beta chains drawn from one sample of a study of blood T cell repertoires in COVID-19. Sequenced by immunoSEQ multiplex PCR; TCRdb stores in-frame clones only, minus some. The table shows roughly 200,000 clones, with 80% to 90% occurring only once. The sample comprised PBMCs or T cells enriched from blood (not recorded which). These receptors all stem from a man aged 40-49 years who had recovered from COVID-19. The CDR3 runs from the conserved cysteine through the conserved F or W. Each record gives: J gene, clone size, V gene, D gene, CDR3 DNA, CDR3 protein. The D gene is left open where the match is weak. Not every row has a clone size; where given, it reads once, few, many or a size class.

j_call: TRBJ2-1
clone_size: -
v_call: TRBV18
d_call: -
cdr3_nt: TGTGCCAGCTCGACTAGACCCACCTACAATGAGCAGTTCTTC
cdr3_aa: CASSTRPTYNEQFF

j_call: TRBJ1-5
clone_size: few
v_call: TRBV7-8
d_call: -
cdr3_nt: TGTGCCAGCAGCTTAGGTGTACAGTTTAATCAGCCCCAGCATTTT
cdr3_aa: CASSLGVQFNQPQHF

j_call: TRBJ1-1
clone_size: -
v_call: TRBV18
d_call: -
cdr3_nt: TGTGCCAGCTCACCACCGGGCCAAATGAACACTGAAGCTTTCTTT
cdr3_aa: CASSPPGQMNTEAFF

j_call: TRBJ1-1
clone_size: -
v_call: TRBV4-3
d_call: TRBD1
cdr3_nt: TGCGCCAGCAGCCCAACCCCGGGACAGGGCCACACTGAAGCTTTCTTT
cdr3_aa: CASSPTPGQGHTEAFF

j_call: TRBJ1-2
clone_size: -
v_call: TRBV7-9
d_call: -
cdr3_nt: TGTGCCAGCAGCGCAGAGGGCCGCGACGGCTACACCTTC
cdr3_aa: CASSAEGRDGYTF

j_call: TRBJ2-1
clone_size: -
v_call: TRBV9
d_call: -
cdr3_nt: TGTGCCAGCAGTGAGACTGAGAGCTCCTACAATGAGCAGTTCTTC
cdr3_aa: CASSETESSYNEQFF

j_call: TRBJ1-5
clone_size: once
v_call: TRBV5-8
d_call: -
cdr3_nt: TGTGCCAGCAGCTTGCGGGGGACTTTACAGCCCCAGCATTTT
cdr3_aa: CASSLRGTLQPQHF

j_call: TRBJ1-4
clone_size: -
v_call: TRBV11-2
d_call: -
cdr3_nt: TGTGCCAGCAGCTTAGATCATGCCGGGGAAGAGGAAAAACTGTTTTTT
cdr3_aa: CASSLDHAGEEEKLFF

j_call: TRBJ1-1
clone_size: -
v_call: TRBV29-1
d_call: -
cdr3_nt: TGCAGCACAAAACGGGACACCAACACTGAAGCTTTCTTT
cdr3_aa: CSTKRDTNTEAFF

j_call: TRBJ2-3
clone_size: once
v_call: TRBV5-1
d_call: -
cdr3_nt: TGCGCCAGCGGTGAGGGATCCTCCGGGGATACGCAGTATTTT
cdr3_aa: CASGEGSSGDTQYF

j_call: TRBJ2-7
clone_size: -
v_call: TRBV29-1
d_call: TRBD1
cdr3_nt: TGCAGCGTTAGATCTGGGACAGGACCCTACGAGCAGTACTTC
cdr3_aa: CSVRSGTGPYEQYF

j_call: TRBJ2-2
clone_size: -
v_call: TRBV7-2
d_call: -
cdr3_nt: TGTGCCAGCAGCTTAGTCGGGGGATCTGACGGGGAGCTGTTTTTT
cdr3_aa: CASSLVGGSDGELFF

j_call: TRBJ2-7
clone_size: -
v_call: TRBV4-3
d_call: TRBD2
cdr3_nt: TGCGCCAGCAGCCAAGAACTAGCGGGAGTCCGCGAGCAGTACTTC
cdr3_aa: CASSQELAGVREQYF

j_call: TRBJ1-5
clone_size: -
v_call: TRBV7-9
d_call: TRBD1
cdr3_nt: TGTGCCAGCAGCCCTCGACAGGGCGATCAGCCCCAGCATTTT
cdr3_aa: CASSPRQGDQPQHF

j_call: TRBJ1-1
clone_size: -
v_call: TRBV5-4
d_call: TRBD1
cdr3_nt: TGTGCCAGCAGCTGGGACAGGGAACCCACTGAAGCTTTCTTT
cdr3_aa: CASSWDREPTEAFF

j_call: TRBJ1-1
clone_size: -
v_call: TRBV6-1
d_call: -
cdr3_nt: TGTGCCAGCAGTGACCAACAGGGTCGCACTGAAGCTTTCTTT
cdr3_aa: CASSDQQGRTEAFF

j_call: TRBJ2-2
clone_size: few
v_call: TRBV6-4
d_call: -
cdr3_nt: TGTGCCAGCAGTGAAAAAGAGAACGGGGAGCTGTTTTTT
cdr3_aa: CASSEKENGELFF

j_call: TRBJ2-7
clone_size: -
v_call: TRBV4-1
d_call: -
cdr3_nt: TGCGCCAGCAGCCAAGGACAGACCTACGAGCAGTACTTC
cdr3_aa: CASSQGQTYEQYF

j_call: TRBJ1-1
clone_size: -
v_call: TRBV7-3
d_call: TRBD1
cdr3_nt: TGTGCCAGCAGTTTAGGAGGGGGCTCAGACACTGAAGCTTTCTTT
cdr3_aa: CASSLGGGSDTEAFF

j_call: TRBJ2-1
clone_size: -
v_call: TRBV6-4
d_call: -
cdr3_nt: TGTGCCAGCAGTGCTGACAGACACAATGAGCAGTTCTTC
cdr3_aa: CASSADRHNEQFF

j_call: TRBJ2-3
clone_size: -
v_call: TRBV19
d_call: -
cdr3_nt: TGTGCCAGTAGTCTCTCGAGGGATACGCAGTATTTT
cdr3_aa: CASSLSRDTQYF